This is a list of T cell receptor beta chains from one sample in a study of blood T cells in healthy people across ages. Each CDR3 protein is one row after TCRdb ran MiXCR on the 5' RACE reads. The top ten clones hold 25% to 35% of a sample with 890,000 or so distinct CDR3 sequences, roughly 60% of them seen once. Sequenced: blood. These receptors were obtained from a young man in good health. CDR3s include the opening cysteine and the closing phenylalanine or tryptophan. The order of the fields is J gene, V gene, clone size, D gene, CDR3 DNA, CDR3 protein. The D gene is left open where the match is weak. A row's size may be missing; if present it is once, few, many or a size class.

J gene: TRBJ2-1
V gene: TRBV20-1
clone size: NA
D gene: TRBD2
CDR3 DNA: TGCAGTGCTAGAGATAGCCTCAGACTAGCGGGGGCCATCTCCTACAATGAGCAGTTCTTC
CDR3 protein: CSARDSLRLAGAISYNEQFF

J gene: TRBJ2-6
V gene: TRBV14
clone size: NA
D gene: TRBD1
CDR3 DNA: TGTGCCAGCAGCCCGGACAGGCCGCTCTGGGCCAACGTCCTGACTTTC
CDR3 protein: CASSPDRPLWANVLTF

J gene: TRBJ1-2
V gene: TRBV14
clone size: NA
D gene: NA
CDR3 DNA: TGTGCCAGCAGCCAAGAAAGGACGGGAGGCTACACCTTC
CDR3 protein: CASSQERTGGYTF

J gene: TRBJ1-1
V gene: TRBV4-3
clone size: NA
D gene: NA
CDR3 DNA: TGCGCCAGCAGCCAAGGGCGACGGACGAACACTGAAGCTTTCTTT
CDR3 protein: CASSQGRRTNTEAFF

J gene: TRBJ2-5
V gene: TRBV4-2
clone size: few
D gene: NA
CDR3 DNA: TGTGCCAGCAGCCAAGATCGGGGGATATACCAAGAGACCCAGTACTTC
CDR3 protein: CASSQDRGIYQETQYF

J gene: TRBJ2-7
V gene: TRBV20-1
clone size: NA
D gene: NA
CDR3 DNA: TGCAGTGAGGAGGAACTGACTCGCTACGAGCAGTACTTC
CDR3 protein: CSEEELTRYEQYF

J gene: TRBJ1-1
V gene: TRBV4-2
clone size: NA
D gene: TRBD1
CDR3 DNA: TGTGCCAGCAGCCAAGTCACAGGGGGCTTAATTGAAGCTTTCTTT
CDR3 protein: CASSQVTGGLIEAFF

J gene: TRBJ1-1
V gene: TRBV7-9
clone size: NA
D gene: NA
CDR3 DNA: TGTGCCAGCAGCCTTCGGGGTTCACAGGGAGGCGGAATCACTGAAGCTTTCTTT
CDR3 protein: CASSLRGSQGGGITEAFF

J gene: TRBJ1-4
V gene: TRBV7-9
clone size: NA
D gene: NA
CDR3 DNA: TGTGCCAGCAGCCTAACAGTGGATAGTGAAAAACTGTTTTTT
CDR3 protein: CASSLTVDSEKLFF

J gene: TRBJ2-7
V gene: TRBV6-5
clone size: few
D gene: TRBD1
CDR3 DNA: TGTGCCAGCAGGCGACAGGGGCACTACGAGCAGTACTTC
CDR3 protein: CASRRQGHYEQYF

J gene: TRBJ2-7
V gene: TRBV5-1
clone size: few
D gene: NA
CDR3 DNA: TGCGCCAGCAGCTTGGCTCAGGTCAATGAGCAGTACTTC
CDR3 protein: CASSLAQVNEQYF

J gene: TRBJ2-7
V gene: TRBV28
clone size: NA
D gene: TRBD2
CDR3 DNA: TGTGCCAGCAGCTCTCTAGCGGGGCCGAGCTTGGGCTACGAGCAGTACTTC
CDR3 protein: CASSSLAGPSLGYEQYF

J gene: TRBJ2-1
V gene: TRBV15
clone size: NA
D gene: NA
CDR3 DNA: TGTGCCACCAGAACCCCCGGGCAGAGCCGCTACAATGAGCAGTTCTTC
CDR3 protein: CATRTPGQSRYNEQFF

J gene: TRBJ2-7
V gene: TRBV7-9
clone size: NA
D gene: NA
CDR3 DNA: TGTGCCAGCGAAGCAGGTGGGAGGTACGAGCAGTACTTC
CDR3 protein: CASEAGGRYEQYF

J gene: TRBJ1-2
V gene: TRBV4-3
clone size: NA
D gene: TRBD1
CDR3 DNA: TGCGCCAGCAGTTATGGCGGGACAGGGGCGCGCCCTTCCTATGGCTACACCTTC
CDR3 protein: CASSYGGTGARPSYGYTF

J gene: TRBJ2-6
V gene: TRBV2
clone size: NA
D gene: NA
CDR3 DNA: TGTGCCAGCAGTGAAGAAGGGGCTGGGGCCAACGTCCTGACTTTC
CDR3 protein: CASSEEGAGANVLTF

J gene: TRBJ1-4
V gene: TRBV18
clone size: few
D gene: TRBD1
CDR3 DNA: TGTGCCAGCTCGCTGGACAGGGGCGATGAAAAACTGTTTTTT
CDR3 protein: CASSLDRGDEKLFF

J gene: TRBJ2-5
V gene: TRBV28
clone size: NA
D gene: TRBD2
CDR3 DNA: TGTGCCAGCAGTTTCGGGCTAGCGGGAGTATTACAGTACAATGAGCAGTACTTC
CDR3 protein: CASSFGLAGVLQYNEQYF

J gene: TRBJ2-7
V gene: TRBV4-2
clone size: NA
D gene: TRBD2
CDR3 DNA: TGTGCCAGCAGCCAAGAGACTAGCGGGTTCTACGAGCAGTACTTC
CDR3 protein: CASSQETSGFYEQYF

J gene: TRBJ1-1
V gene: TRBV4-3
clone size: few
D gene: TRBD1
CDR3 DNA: TGCGCCAGCAGCCAAGATCCGGGACAGGCCACTGAAGCTTTCTTT
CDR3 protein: CASSQDPGQATEAFF

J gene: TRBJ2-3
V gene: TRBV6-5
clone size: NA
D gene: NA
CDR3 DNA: TGTGCCAGCAGTTACTCTGGGCAGGGGTCAGATACGCAGTATTTT
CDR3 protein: CASSYSGQGSDTQYF

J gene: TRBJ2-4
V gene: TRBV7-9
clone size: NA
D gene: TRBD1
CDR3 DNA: TGTGCCAGCAGCTTAGGGACAGGGATAACCAAAAACATTCAGTACTTC
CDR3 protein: CASSLGTGITKNIQYF

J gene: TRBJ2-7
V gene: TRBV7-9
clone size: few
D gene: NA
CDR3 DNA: TGTGCCAGCAGCTTGACGATTTCCTCCTACGAGCAGTACTTC
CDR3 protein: CASSLTISSYEQYF

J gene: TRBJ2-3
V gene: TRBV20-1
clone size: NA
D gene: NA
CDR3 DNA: TGCAGTGCTAGACCGACAGGTATCACGGATACGCAGTATTTT
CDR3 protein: CSARPTGITDTQYF

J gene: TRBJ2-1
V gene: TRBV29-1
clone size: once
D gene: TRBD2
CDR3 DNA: TGCAGCGCATTCCGGACTAGCGGGGGGCTAGTCTGCAATGAGCAGTTCTTC
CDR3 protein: CSAFRTSGGLVCNEQFF

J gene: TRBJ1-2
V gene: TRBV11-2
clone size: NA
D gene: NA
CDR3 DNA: TGTGCCAGCAGCTTAGTCGGGGACGCGGCAGGCTACACCTTC
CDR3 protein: CASSLVGDAAGYTF

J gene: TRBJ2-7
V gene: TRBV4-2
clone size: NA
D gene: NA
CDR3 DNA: TGTGCCAGCAGCCGCGAAGGGGCAGCCTACGAGCAGTACTTC
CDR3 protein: CASSREGAAYEQYF

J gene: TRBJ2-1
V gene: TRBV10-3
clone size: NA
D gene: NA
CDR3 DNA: TGTGCCATCAGTGCCTTGGGGCTAGCAGATTACAATGAGCAGTTCTTC
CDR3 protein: CAISALGLADYNEQFF

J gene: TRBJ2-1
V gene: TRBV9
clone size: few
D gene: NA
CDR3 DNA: TGTGCCAGCAGCGTAGACGTCGGGGACTACAATGAGCAGTTCTTC
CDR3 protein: CASSVDVGDYNEQFF

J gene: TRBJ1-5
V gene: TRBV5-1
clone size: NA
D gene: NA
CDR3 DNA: TGCGCCAGCAGCCCCCGGCATTTT
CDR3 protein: CASSPRHF

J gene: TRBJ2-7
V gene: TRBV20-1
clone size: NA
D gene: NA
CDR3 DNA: TGCAGTGCTAGTGGGCTTCACGAGCAGTACTTC
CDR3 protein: CSASGLHEQYF

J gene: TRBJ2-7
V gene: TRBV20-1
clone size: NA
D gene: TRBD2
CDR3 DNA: TGCAGTGCTAGAGATACGCCGGGGGGTCGCTACGAGCAGTACTTC
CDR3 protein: CSARDTPGGRYEQYF

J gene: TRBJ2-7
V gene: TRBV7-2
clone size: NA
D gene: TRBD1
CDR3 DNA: TGTGCCAACAGCCTCACGCCTACAGGGGGAGACTACGAGCAGTACTTC
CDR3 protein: CANSLTPTGGDYEQYF

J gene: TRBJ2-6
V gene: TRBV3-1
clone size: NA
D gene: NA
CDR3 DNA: TGTGCCAGCAGCCAAGGCGTGCTATCTGGGGCCAACGTCCTGACTTTC
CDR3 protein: CASSQGVLSGANVLTF

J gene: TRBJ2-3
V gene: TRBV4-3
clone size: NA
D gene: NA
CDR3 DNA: TGCGCCAGCAGCCCCGGGGGTCCTAGCACAGATACGCAGTATTTT
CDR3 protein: CASSPGGPSTDTQYF

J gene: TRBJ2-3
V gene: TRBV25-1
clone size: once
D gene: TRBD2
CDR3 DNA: TGTGCCAGCAGTGGGGTAGCGGGAGGGCCACCTGTTGGTACGCAGTATTTT
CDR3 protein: CASSGVAGGPPVGTQYF

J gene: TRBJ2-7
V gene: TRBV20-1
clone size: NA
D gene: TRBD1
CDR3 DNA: TGCAGCGGACAGGGGGTCTACGAGCAGTACTTC
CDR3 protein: CSGQGVYEQYF

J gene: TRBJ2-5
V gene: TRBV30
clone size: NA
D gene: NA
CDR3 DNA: TGTGCCTACACGCGGCGGGGGACCCAGTACTTC
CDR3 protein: CAYTRRGTQYF

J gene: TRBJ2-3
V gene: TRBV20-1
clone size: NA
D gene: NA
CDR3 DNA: TGCAGTGCTAGATCGTCCGCAGATACGCAGTATTTT
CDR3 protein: CSARSSADTQYF

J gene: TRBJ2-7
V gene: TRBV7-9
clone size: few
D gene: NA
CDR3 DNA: TGTGCCAGCAGCTCGGAACGATACGAGCAGTACTTC
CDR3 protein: CASSSERYEQYF

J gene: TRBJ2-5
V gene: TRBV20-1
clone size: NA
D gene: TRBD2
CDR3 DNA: TGCAGTGCTAGGGGACTAGCGGGGGACGAAGAGACCCAGTACTTC
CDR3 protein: CSARGLAGDEETQYF

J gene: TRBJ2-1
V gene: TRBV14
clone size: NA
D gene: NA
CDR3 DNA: TGTGCCAGCAGCCAAGATGCCCAGGGTTTCTCCTACAATGAGCAGTTCTTC
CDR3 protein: CASSQDAQGFSYNEQFF

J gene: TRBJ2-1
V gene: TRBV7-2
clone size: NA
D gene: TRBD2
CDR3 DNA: TGTGCCAGCAGCTTAGCTGGGGGGCGGGGGGTCTCCTACAATGAGCAGTTCTTC
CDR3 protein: CASSLAGGRGVSYNEQFF

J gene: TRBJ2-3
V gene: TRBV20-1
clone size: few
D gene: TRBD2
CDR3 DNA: TGCAGTGCTGCCGGGCTAGCGGCAGATACGCAGTATTTT
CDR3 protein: CSAAGLAADTQYF

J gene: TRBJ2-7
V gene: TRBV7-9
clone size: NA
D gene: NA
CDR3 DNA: TGTGCCAGCAGCTTCTACGAGGGGAACTCCTACGAGCAGTACTTC
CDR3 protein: CASSFYEGNSYEQYF

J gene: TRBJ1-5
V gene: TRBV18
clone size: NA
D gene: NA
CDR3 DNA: TGTGCCAGCTCACCACAGGGGAGGGGTGCTCAGCCCCAGCATTTT
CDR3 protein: CASSPQGRGAQPQHF

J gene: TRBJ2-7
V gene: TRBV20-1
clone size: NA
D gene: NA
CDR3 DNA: TGCAGTGCTAGCCCGGACGGAAGCCTACGCGAGCAGTACTTC
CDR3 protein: CSASPDGSLREQYF

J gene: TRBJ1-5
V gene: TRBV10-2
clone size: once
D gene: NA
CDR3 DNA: TGCGCCAGTGGGGGGGGGAATGGTAATCAGCCCCAGCATTTT
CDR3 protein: CASGGGNGNQPQHF

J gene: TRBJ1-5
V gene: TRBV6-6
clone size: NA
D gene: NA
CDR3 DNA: TGTGCCAGCAGTTACCCAGGGGCAGGGAAACAGCCCCAGCATTTT
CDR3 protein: CASSYPGAGKQPQHF

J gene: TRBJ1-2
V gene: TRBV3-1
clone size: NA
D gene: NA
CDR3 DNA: TGTGCCAGCAGCCGAGAACCGTCGAGGGGATCCCTCTATGGCTACACCTTC
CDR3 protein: CASSREPSRGSLYGYTF

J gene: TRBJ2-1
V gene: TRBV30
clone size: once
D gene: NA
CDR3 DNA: TGTGCCTGGAGTGTACCGAGACGTATACATGAGCAGTTCTTC
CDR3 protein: CAWSVPRRIHEQFF

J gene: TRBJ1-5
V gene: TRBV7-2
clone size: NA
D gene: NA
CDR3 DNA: TGTGCCAGCAGCTTATTGGTGGGGAAAGGACAGCCCCAGCATTTT
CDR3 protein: CASSLLVGKGQPQHF

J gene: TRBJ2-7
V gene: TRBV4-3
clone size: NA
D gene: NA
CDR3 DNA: TGCGCCAGCAGCCAAGAGGCCGGCGGAGCTTACGAGCAGTACTTC
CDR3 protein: CASSQEAGGAYEQYF